This T cell receptor beta chain was profiled in a study of T-cell memory formation after mild COVID-19 (dated by TCRdb to 2020 to 2022). Regarding the complete study: TCR sequence clusters from the two donors were found to be largely donor specific. T-cell clones expanding and contracting after mild COVID-19 in a couple of donors were tracked by longitudinal TCRalpha and TCRbeta repertoire sequencing. The cohort comprised two young, previously healthy adult volunteers, one female and one male. Study-wide conclusions, independent of this receptor: The second-wave clones that peaked on day 37 were not confirmed to be SARS-CoV-2 specific. The study covered only a couple of mild cases, and larger cohorts including severe cases with pre-infection samples were considered necessary. Balanced CD4/CD8 phenotypes were observed for clones contracting from day 15 to 85, whereas a bias towards CD4+ was observed for a second wave of clones expanding from day 15 to 37. Some responding clones were detected in pre-infection memory, which suggested that pre-existing cross-reactive memory T cells had joined the SARS-CoV-2 response. Contracting CD4+ clones turned up mainly in the CM and EM memory subsets, whereas EMRA was where CD8+ clones were enriched.

This clonotype was seen once. Its antigen remains undetermined. No base quality information exists; no much larger clone differs at one position. A single read constitutes weak evidence. CDR1 is given as SGHAT and CDR2 as FQNNGV, both from the germline V gene. V is reduced by 0 bases and J by 8 bases, leaving a spacing of 14 bases between them. The CDR3 spans 14 residues, from the cysteine through the phenylalanine. Just the 42-base CDR3 DNA is kept, in frame starting at base 1. TCRdb names Illumina NovaSeq 6000 as the instrument used. TCRalpha and TCRbeta cDNA libraries were constructed by 5'RACE with constant-segment primers, with sample barcodes and unique molecular identifiers being introduced. Trizol reagent was used to extract RNA from every sample. Libraries were amplified in two PCR steps, with a second sample barcode and Illumina TruSeq adapters added in the second step. The libraries were sequenced on an Illumina NovaSeq using 2 x 150 bp paired-end reads. The study's processing was this. The reads were demultiplexed and collapsed into UMI-guided consensus sequences using migec v1.2.7. Using mixcr v2.1.11, UMI consensuses were aligned to TRA and TRB V and J templates and then assembled into clonotypes. A clonotype was counted as expanded or contracted only when both edgeR and NoisET called the clonotype significant, with the noise models trained on biological replicates. For edgeR calls, a false discovery rate-adjusted p below 0.01 and a log2 fold-change threshold of 1 were applied. As an exploratory analysis of dynamics, max-normalized trajectories of the 1000 most abundant clonotypes were examined with PCA combined with hierarchical clustering. The CD4 or CD8 phenotype of responding clones was assigned using the separately sequenced CD4+ and CD8+ repertoires. TCRdb handled the public reads itself, with Q25 trimming in fastp and clone calling in MiXCR, and kept productive beta chains. Each record represents a unique CDR3 protein, reported with the most common genes and DNA among its rows. The V and J calls come from TCRdb's annotation, not from the publication. The sample table contains more than 450,000 distinct CDR3 sequences; only one count was recorded for approximately 18% of them. Clones ranked in the top ten supply about 12% of the sample.

Ficoll-Paque density gradient centrifugation was used to isolate PBMCs. Material: PBMCs or a T cell subset sorted from them (not recorded which). The sequence was collected from an adult woman who had mild COVID-19 (a few samples of this study predate the infection). The sample titles of this study are shuffled in the database, so cell type and time point are left out; the donor was told from shared clones. The sequence is built from TRBV11-2 and TRBJ2-7; the D gene cannot be resolved reliably. CDR3 reads: CASSLDSGHFKQYF. The sequenced DNA is TGTGCCAGCAGCTTAGATAGTGGGCACTTCAAGCAGTACTTC.